This T cell receptor beta chain was identified during a study of tissue T cells after allogeneic stem cell transplantation. Time point defined: mouse harvest day 7 after allogeneic transplant. The graft held 10^6 splenic CD5+ T cells and 10^7 T-cell-depleted bone marrow cells. This clone was counted between two and nine times. Any gene name here is a mouse gene name. The read comes to an end 1 residue before the CDR3 does, leaving the germline J gene to fill in the end. This sample includes further DNA sequences coding for the same CDR3. Clones were read by immunoSEQ multiplex PCR, and TCRdb kept only the in-frame ones, dropping some. The sample contains about 5,800 clones, approximately 45% of which appear only once. Germline V gene sequence: CDR1 KGHPV, CDR2 FQNQEV (reference sequence). V shed 2 bases and J shed 4 bases, with 3 bases lying between them. There are 11 residues in the CDR3.

This chain connects TRBV26 to TRBJ2-7; D unresolved. The sequence derives from a female BALB/c mouse given C57BL/6 T cells with graft-versus-host disease after an allogeneic hematopoietic cell transplant. Sequences were obtained from skin. CDR3 residues: CASSLQYEQYF. The CDR3 DNA, read in part, is TGTGCCAGCAGTCTGCAATATGAACAGTAC.